This T cell receptor beta chain came from a study of CD8 T cells in ankylosing spondylitis. The CDR3 covers 15 residues. The V gene lost 2 bases and the J gene lost 4 bases, with 15 bases spanning the gap. Germline V gene lookup returns CDR1 SGHRS and CDR2 YFSETQ. Overall study findings and caveats: Clones tied to disease were said to be significantly enriched in matched ankylosing spondylitis synovial fluid. A motif in TCR beta, a set of eight highly homologous variants, appeared characteristic of ankylosing spondylitis blood.

This clonotype was counted ten times or more. What it binds is not known. TCRdb re-analysed the 5' RACE reads in MiXCR, keeping a single row per CDR3 protein. The table records more than 400,000 distinct CDR3 sequences, over 4% of them present only once. The material sequenced was blood, either unsorted or a sorted T cell fraction (not recorded which). This sequence originates from a male donor with ankylosing spondylitis. The chain joins TRBV5-1 to TRBJ1-1; tentatively, D is TRBD1 (5 bases). CDR3 DNA sequence: TGCGCCAGCAGCTTTATGGCAGGGCCTCTCACTGAAGCTTTCTTT. The encoded protein is CASSFMAGPLTEAFF.